This entry is about one T cell receptor (beta chain). The antigen is not known. Using immunoSEQ multiplex PCR, the repertoire was profiled, and TCRdb retains in-frame clones only, with some absent. This sample carries around 2.1 million clones, just over 90% of them seen once, and the ten largest clones take more than 1.5%. The data are from a study of shared clonotypes between healthy human individuals. Looking at the study overall: The study drew on a couple of women and a few men aged 18 to 49 as donors.

CD45RO-negative cells were positively selected for CCR7, leaving out terminally differentiated effector memory CD45RA+ cells. This CDR3 has 15 amino acids. V lost 4 bases, J lost 3 bases, and 8 bases stayed unmatched. Germline V CDR1 and CDR2: SEHNR, FQNEAQ (reference sequence). Study-level findings and limits: With a handful of donors compared, 4.5% to 6.5% of naive CD4 clonotypes were shared. Among donors, sharing of clonotypes was expected to be affected by sequencing depth.

The chain combines TRBV7-9 with TRBJ2-7; 8 bases fit TRBD2. This receptor was taken from a man aged 18-30 years in good health. Some clones in this sample may be carry-over from other donors' samples. Sequencing input: naive CD8+ T cells from PBMCs. The CDR3 here is CASSSVAGKGYEQYF. In DNA form, the CDR3 reads TGTGCCAGCAGCTCGGTAGCGGGGAAGGGCTACGAGCAGTACTTC.